This TCR beta chain was sequenced in a study of blood T cell repertoires in COVID-19 (TCRdb year 2020). Background on the whole study: Samples covering the acute and convalescent phases of COVID-19 were provided by collaborators in the United States, Italy and Spain. The dataset comprised deeply sampled blood TCRbeta repertoires from subjects exposed to, actively infected with, or recovered from COVID-19. The sample metadata nearly always contained a de-identified subject ID, COVID-19 status, age in years and sex. Samples came from the ongoing ImmuneRACE study (first 160 participants) plus 1,254 subjects from 6 global collaborators. Where HLA class I and class II types were available, the types were taken from metadata supplied by the sample provider, not from assay-based typing. The prospective study material was composed of cDNA or gDNA derived from T cells, B-cell-depleted T cells, or PBMCs. The repertoires were released in a freely available public database meant as a resource for research on the immune response to SARS-CoV-2.

V ends up 3 bases short and J 3 bases short, with an unmatched junction base count of 18. The CDR3 runs 20 amino acids, cysteine and phenylalanine included. Only the CDR3 portion is preserved as DNA: 60 bases, with reading frame beginning at the first base. CDR1 SGHRS and CDR2 YFSETQ were looked up in the germline V gene. The immunoSEQ Assay, a bias-controlled multiplex PCR, was used to amplify TCRbeta CDR3 regions from genomic DNA. The published analysis was carried out like this. Nucleated cell counts per sample were estimated from amplification of reference gene primers within the assay. To quantify the absolute abundance of each unique TCRbeta CDR3 rearrangement, sequence reads were collapsed and filtered. For each sample, productive Simpson clonality was calculated as the square root of Simpson's diversity index across productive rearrangements. Imported from immuneACCESS, the table was reduced by TCRdb to in-frame sequences with V and J called. These copies leave out some clones; in studies compared against another copy, an unresolved V gene accounts for under half, and the cause of the remainder is not known. V and J calls and clone size come straight from that table; D and trimming were deduced from the DNA. The sample profile shows some 140,000 clones; just under 85% of them were found once. The ten largest account for 3% of the sample.

Study-wide conclusions, independent of this receptor: The quantity of clinical and demographic metadata differed by source and by participant and was supplied without curation.

Whole blood was collected in K2EDTA tubes by collaborating institutions according to the institutions' own protocols. For TCRbeta analysis, collaborators shipped samples as frozen whole blood, isolated PBMCs, or DNA extracted from either of those sample types. In regard to this clone: Its antigen target is currently unknown. Per-nucleotide qualities are absent, and no much larger clonotype sits a single base away.

The chain couples TRBV5-1 to TRBJ1-6, and TRBD1 aligns with 7 junction nucleotides. This receptor was taken from a woman of 80 years or more with acute or convalescent COVID-19. Sequenced: peripheral blood. The CDR3 here reads CASSSIGTQGSIDYNSPLHF. The DNA sequence is TGCGCCAGCAGCTCAATAGGGACACAGGGGTCGATCGACTATAATTCACCCCTCCACTTT.